This T cell receptor beta chain was documented in a study of spatial heterogeneity in lung cancer. At the level of the study: The donors, 70 to 80 patients with untreated early-stage non-small cell lung cancer, provided the samples. Where present, follow-up PBMC were sequenced a median of about 2 years after resection. Raw-read counts averaged over ten per unique TCR and UMI combination.

TCRdb itself ran the 5' RACE reads through MiXCR, one entry per CDR3 protein. This sample has more than 25,000 distinct CDR3 sequences, with around 5.8% found just once. Documented time point: blood at routine non-recurrence follow-up after resection. In each case, whole RNA from tumor, nontumor lung or frozen PBMC was sequenced unsorted. Germline V gene lookup returns CDR1 MNHEY and CDR2 SMNVEV (reference sequence). The V gene lost 7 bases and the J gene lost 2 bases, with 17 bases spanning the gap. The CDR3 consists of 15 residues. The chain recombines TRBV27 with TRBJ1-2; unclear D gene. This TCR derives from a male donor with early-stage non-small cell lung cancer. The sequencing here drew on PBMCs, taken at follow-up. CDR3 nucleotide sequence: TGTGCCAGCAAGGAGGGCCCAAACGAAAACTATGGCTACACCTTC. Translated, it gives CASKEGPNENYGYTF.